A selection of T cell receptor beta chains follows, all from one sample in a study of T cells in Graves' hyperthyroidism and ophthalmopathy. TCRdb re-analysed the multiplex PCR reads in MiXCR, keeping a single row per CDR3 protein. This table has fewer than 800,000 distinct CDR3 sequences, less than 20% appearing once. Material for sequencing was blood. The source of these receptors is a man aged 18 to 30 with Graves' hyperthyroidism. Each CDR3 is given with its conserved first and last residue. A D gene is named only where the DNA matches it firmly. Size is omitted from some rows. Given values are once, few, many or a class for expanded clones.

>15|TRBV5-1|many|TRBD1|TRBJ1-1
CASSLLQGANTEAFF
TGCGCCAGCAGCTTACTCCAGGGGGCGAACACTGAAGCTTTCTTT
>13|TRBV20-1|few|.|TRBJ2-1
CSARARGIGEQFF
TGCAGTGCTAGGGCGAGGGGGATCGGTGAGCAGTTCTTC
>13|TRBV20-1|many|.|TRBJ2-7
CSARGTDSYEQYF
TGCAGTGCTAGAGGCACGGACTCCTACGAGCAGTACTTC
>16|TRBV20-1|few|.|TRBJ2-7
CSARDRWLAGTYEQYF
TGCAGTGCTAGAGATAGGTGGTTGGCTGGAACGTACGAGCAGTACTTC
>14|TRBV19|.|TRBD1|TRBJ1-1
CASSKDRANTEAFF
TGTGCCAGTAGCAAAGACAGGGCGAACACTGAAGCTTTCTTT
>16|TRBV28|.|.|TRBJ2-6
CASSSAGVSRANVLTF
TGTGCCAGCAGTTCGGCAGGGGTTTCTAGGGCCAACGTCCTGACTTTC
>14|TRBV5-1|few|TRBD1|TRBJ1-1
CASSLTGELGEAFF
TGCGCCAGCAGCTTGACAGGGGAGCTGGGTGAAGCTTTCTTT
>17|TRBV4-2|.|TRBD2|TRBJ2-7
CASSQANSGMVSYEQYF
TGTGCCAGCAGCCAAGCCAATAGCGGGATGGTCTCCTACGAGCAGTACTTC
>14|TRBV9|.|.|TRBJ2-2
CASSARSGTGELFF
TGTGCCAGCAGCGCTCGATCCGGCACCGGGGAGCTGTTTTTT
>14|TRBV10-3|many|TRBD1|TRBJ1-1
CAISEVEGATEAFF
TGTGCCATCAGTGAGGTCGAGGGGGCCACTGAAGCTTTCTTT